This T cell receptor beta chain was captured in a study of blood T cell repertoires in COVID-19. Per the original data handling: Amplification from reference gene primers served as the basis for estimated nucleated cell counts. Assay used: immunoSEQ multiplex PCR; TCRdb lists only in-frame clones, some missing. Clone size and the V and J calls come from that table; the DNA yielded D and trimming. The repertoire includes 100,000 or so clones, about 80% of them detected once, and around 4.1% sits in the top ten. On this clone itself: One end of the junction fails to match germline, which may point to a read error.

Germline lookup yields CDR1 MNHNY and CDR2 SVGAGI (reference sequence). The length of the CDR3 is 20 residues. Specimen: peripheral blood. The V and J genes are TRBV6-6 and TRBJ2-4; TRBD1 aligns across 11 bases. This TCR was sampled from a man aged 55 to 70 with acute or convalescent COVID-19. The CDR3 coding sequence is TGTGCCAGCAGCTACTCCCCCAATCCCGGGACAGGGGGGGCCAAAAACATTCAGTACTTC. Amino acid sequence: CASSYSPNPGTGGAKNIQYF.